The 8 T cell receptor beta chains below all came from one sample that was sequenced in a study of OX40 agonist ivuxolimab in advanced cancers. Assay used: immunoSEQ multiplex PCR; TCRdb lists only in-frame clones, some missing. Among 25,000 to 35,000 clones listed, approximately 91% were seen once. The material was CD4+ or CD8+ T cells sorted from blood, obtained in a trial of the OX40 agonist ivuxolimab. These receptors were obtained from an adult with an advanced solid tumor such as melanoma, head and neck, liver or kidney cancer.

J is TRBJ1-2 and V is TRBV9; D is undetermined. CDR3 length: 15 residues. Germline values: CDR1 SGDLS, CDR2 YYNGEE. V was cut by 0 bases and J by 4 bases, with 13 bases left in between. The DNA of the CDR3 is TGTGCCAGCAGCGTAGATCAACAAAAGAGCTATGGCTACACCTTC. Translated: CASSVDQQKSYGYTF.

This clone was seen a single time. The rearrangement links TRBV7-9 to TRBJ2-1, with D possibly matching TRBD2 (5 bases). V lost 4 bases, J lost 5 bases, and 15 bases lay in between. This CDR3 contains 15 residues. Germline assignment: CDR1 SEHNR and CDR2 FQNEAQ (reference sequence). The CDR3 loop is CASSSSEGEHNEQFF. CDR3 bases: TGTGCCAGCAGCTCCTCAGAGGGCGAGCACAATGAGCAGTTCTTC. Supplemented by reference TRBV7-9 and TRBJ2-1, the full variable domain reads DTGVSQNPRHKITKRGQNVTFRCDPISEHNRLYWYRQTLGQGPEFLTYFQNEAQLEKSRLLSDRFSAERPKGSFSTLEIQRTEQGDSAMYLCASSSSEGEHNEQFFGPGTRLTVL.

This chain connects TRBV19 to TRBJ2-4; a weak D match, TRBD1 (5 bases). CDR3 length: 15 residues. The germline V gene encodes CDR1 LNHDA and CDR2 SQIVND (reference sequence). V was clipped by 5 bases and J by 1 base, with 12 bases between them. CDR3 residues: CASSPRGSAKNIQYF. The DNA for the CDR3 is TGTGCCAGTAGTCCAAGGGGCTCGGCCAAAAACATTCAGTACTTC.

The J gene is TRBJ2-7, the V gene TRBV4-3; 14 bases are shared with TRBD2. Germline trimming cut 1 base from V and 4 bases from J; bases unmatched to any gene: 0. This CDR3 region has 15 residues. Germline V CDR1 and CDR2: LGHNA, YSLEER. The CDR3 DNA reads as TGCGCCAGCAGCCAAGGACTAGCGGGAGGGTACGAGCAGTACTTC. Its translation is CASSQGLAGGYEQYF.

V and J are TRBV27 and TRBJ2-7; 13 bases agree with TRBD2. Losses at the gene ends were 6 bases for V and 6 bases for J; bases not matched to a gene: 8. Germline V gene sequence: CDR1 MNHEY, CDR2 SMNVEV (reference sequence). The CDR3 loop spans 15 amino acids. CDR3 loop: CASSKTTSGRSEQYF. As DNA, the CDR3 is TGTGCCAGCAGCAAAACGACTAGCGGGAGGAGCGAGCAGTACTTC.

The V call is TRBV4-3, the J call TRBJ2-5, with D perhaps being TRBD1 or TRBD2 (5 bases each). The V end lost 0 bases, the J end lost 1 base, and 15 bases lay between the germline ends. Germline loops: CDR1 LGHNA, CDR2 YSLEER. This CDR3 is built from 17 residues. The CDR3 DNA sequence: TGCGCCAGCAGCCAAGACCCGGGACCTAGCACCCAAGAGACCCAGTACTTC. Translating gives CASSQDPGPSTQETQYF.

This clone was observed once. The gene calls are TRBV27 and TRBJ2-5; D gene unclear. TRBJ2-7 explains the end of the DNA better; the J call may be wrong. This CDR3 is 13 amino acids long. CDR1 is MNHEY and CDR2 is SMNVEV in the germline V gene (reference sequence). The DNA for the CDR3 is TGTGCCAGCAGTTTATCACCGTTCTACGAGCAGTACTTC. Encoded protein: CASSLSPFYEQYF.

The V call is TRBV4-1, the J call TRBJ1-1, with D unclear. The CDR3 extends over 15 amino acids. Trimming cost V 6 bases and J 5 bases, with 19 bases left between them. Germline-derived CDR1 and CDR2 are MGHRA and YSYEKL. The CDR3 DNA is TGCGCCAGCAGGCCCCCCGACCTAGGGCTTACTGAAGCTTTCTTT. It translates to CASRPPDLGLTEAFF.